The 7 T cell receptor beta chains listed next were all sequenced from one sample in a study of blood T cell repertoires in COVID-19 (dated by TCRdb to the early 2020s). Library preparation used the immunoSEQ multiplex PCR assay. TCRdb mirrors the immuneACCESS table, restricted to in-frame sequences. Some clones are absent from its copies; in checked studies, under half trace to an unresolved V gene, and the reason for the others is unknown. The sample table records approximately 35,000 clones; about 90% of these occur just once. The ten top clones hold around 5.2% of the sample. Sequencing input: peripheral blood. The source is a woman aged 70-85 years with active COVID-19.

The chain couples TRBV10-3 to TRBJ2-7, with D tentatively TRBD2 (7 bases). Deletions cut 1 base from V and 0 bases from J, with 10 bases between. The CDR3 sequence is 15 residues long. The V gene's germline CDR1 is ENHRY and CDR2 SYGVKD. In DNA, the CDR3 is TGTGCCATCAGTGAGTTTGGGGGGGCCTCCTACGAGCAGTACTTC. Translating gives CAISEFGGASYEQYF.

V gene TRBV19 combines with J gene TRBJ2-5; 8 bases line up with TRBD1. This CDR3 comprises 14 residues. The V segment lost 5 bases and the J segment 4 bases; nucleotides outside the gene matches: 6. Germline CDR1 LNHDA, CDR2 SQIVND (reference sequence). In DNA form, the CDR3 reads TGTGCCAGTAGTTGGGGACAGGCGAGAGAGACCCAGTACTTC. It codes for CASSWGQARETQYF.

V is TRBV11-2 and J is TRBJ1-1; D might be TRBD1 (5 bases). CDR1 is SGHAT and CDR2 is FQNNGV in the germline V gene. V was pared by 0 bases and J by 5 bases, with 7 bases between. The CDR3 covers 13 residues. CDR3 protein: CASSLERTTEAFF. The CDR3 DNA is TGTGCCAGCAGCTTAGAACGGACAACTGAAGCTTTCTTT.

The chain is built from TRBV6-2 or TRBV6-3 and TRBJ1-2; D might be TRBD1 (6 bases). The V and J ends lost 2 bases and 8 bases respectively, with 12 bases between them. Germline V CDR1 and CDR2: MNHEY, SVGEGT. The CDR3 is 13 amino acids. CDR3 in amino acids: CASSYAGDGGYTF. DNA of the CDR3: TGTGCCAGCAGTTACGCAGGGGACGGCGGCTACACCTTC.

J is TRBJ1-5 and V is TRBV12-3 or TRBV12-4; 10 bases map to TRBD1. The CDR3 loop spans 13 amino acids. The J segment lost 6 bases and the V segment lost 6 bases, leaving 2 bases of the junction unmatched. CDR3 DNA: TGTGCCAGCAGGACAGGGGGCATTCAGCCCCAGCATTTT. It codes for CASRTGGIQPQHF.

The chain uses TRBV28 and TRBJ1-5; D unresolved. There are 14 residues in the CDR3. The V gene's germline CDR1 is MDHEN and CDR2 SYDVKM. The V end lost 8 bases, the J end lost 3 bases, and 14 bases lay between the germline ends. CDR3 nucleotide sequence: TGTGCCAGCTGGGGAGGGAACTACAATCAGCCCCAGCATTTT. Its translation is CASWGGNYNQPQHF.

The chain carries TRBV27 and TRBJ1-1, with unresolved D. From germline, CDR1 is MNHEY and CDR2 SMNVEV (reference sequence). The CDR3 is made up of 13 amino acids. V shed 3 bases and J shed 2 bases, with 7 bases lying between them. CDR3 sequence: CASSFDSNTEAFF. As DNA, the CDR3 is TGTGCCAGCAGTTTTGATAGTAACACTGAAGCTTTCTTT.